These 20 T cell receptor beta chains were all obtained from the same sample, sequenced in a study of T cell repertoires in cytomegalovirus infection. TCRdb used MiXCR to reprocess the reads, holding one entry per CDR3 protein. Of approximately 630,000 distinct CDR3 sequences listed, 20% to 25% were seen once; the top ten hold 8%. What was sequenced was CD8+ T cells from PBMCs. The receptors stem from a human donor in good health (CMV status not recorded). Some clones in this sample may be carry-over from other donors' samples.

At least ten counts were recorded for this clonotype. The chain recombines TRBV7-6 with TRBJ2-7; weak D call: TRBD1 (7 bases). The CDR3 extends over 15 amino acids. V lost 1 base and J lost 5, with 15 bases in between. Per germline, CDR1 SGHVS and CDR2 FNYEAQ. The CDR3 DNA reads TGTGCCAGCAGCTTAGGCAGGGGGGCAAACGACGAGCAGTACTTC. Its protein is CASSLGRGANDEQYF. The whole variable domain, remainder taken from reference TRBV7-6 and TRBJ2-7, is GAGVSQSPRYKVTKRGQDVALRCDPISGHVSLYWYRQALGQGPEFLTYFNYEAQQDKSGLPNDRFSAERPEGSISTLTIQRTEQRDSAMYRCASSLGRGANDEQYFGPGTRLTVT.

There are many counts of this clonotype. This chain links TRBV7-9 with TRBJ2-2; the D gene could be TRBD1 or TRBD2 (5 bases each). Germline V gene sequence: CDR1 SEHNR, CDR2 FQNEAQ (reference sequence). V gave up 3 bases and J gave up 0 bases, with 8 bases separating them. The CDR3 extends over 15 amino acids. CDR3 loop: CASSFRGPNTGELFF. CDR3 coding DNA: TGTGCCAGCAGCTTTCGGGGCCCGAACACCGGGGAGCTGTTTTTT.

The chain links TRBV19 to TRBJ2-7; unclear D gene. Germline V gene sequence: CDR1 LNHDA, CDR2 SQIVND (reference sequence). This CDR3 has 15 amino acids. Trimming took 4 bases from V and 2 from J, leaving 15 bases between them. The CDR3 is CASSNHLGETYEQYF. In DNA form, the CDR3 reads TGTGCCAGTAGTAATCATCTTGGAGAAACCTACGAGCAGTACTTC.

This clonotype was counted between two and nine times. The V and J genes are TRBV28 and TRBJ2-2; 7 nucleotides agree with TRBD2. This CDR3 region has 14 residues. The ends lost 7 bases at V and 2 bases at J; junction bases unmatched: 4. Germline V lookup: CDR1 MDHEN, CDR2 SYDVKM. The CDR3 is CASTAGRNTGELFF. Written as DNA, the CDR3 is TGTGCCAGCACAGCGGGGAGAAACACCGGGGAGCTGTTTTTT.

The chain recombines TRBV11-2 with TRBJ1-1; D gene ambiguous. V lost 6 bases to trimming and J lost 4 bases, with 15 bases between them. The CDR3 covers 14 residues. Germline CDR1 reads SGHAT; CDR2 reads FQNNGV. The CDR3 is CASRPRGSITEAFF. CDR3 in DNA: TGTGCCAGCAGGCCACGCGGGAGTATCACTGAAGCTTTCTTT.

The sample holds many counts of this clonotype. The chain is built from TRBV6-1 and TRBJ1-1; D unclear. Trimming removed 2 bases from V and 3 bases from J, with 19 bases in between. Germline-derived CDR1 and CDR2 are MNHNS and SASEGT. CDR3 length: 17 amino acids. CDR3 DNA: TGTGCCAGCAGTGAAACGGAGTTCGTACACTGGGACACTGAAGCTTTCTTT. Amino acids: CASSETEFVHWDTEAFF.

The chain recombines TRBV4-2 with TRBJ2-1; no clear D. Germline V gene data show CDR1 as LGHNA and CDR2 as YNFKEQ. The V end lost 0 bases, the J end lost 3 bases, and 15 bases lay between the germline ends. The CDR3 is made up of 17 amino acids. For the CDR3, the DNA is TGTGCCAGCAGCCAAGACTCGCACTCAAGCTACTACAATGAGCAGTTCTTC. Its translation is CASSQDSHSSYYNEQFF.

The chain's CDR3 is CASSLWAGHSSYNEQFF. CDR3 in DNA: TGTGCCAGCAGTTTGTGGGCCGGCCACTCCTCCTACAATGAGCAGTTCTTC. The chain recombines TRBV27 with TRBJ2-1; no firm D call. Germline assignment: CDR1 MNHEY and CDR2 SMNVEV (reference sequence). This CDR3 spans 17 amino acids. The V and J ends lost 3 bases and 0 bases respectively, with 15 bases between them.

The genes are TRBV24-1 and TRBJ2-1, with TRBD2 identical over 8 bases. V gave up 3 bases and J gave up 5 bases; unmatched junction bases: 8. In germline, CDR1 is KGHDR, CDR2 SFDVKD. The CDR3 consists of 16 residues. CDR3 nucleotide sequence: TGTGCCACCAGTGATGGACTAGCTGGTCCGGACAATGAGCAGTTCTTC. Protein product: CATSDGLAGPDNEQFF.

Only a few counts were recorded for this clonotype. V usage is TRBV5-6 and J usage is TRBJ1-1, with D tentatively TRBD1 (6 bases). V was cut by 2 bases and J by 0 bases, with 11 bases left in between. CDR1 SGHDT and CDR2 YYEEEE come from the germline V gene. There are 15 residues in the CDR3. CDR3 sequence reads: CASSLMGAVNTEAFF. The CDR3, as DNA: TGTGCCAGCAGCTTAATGGGGGCAGTGAACACTGAAGCTTTCTTT. Drawing the rest from reference TRBV5-6 and TRBJ1-1, the complete variable domain is DAGVTQSPTHLIKTRGQQVTLRCSPKSGHDTVSWYQQALGQGPQFIFQYYEEEERQRGNFPDRFSGHQFPNYSSELNVNALLLGDSALYLCASSLMGAVNTEAFFGQGTRLTVV.

There are many counts of this clonotype. The rearrangement joins TRBV6-2 or TRBV6-3 to TRBJ2-1, with 9 bases identical to TRBD1. Germline assignment: CDR1 MNHEY and CDR2 SVGEGT. The V segment lost 6 bases and the J segment 4 bases; nucleotides outside the gene matches: 4. The CDR3 is 14 amino acids. The CDR3, as DNA: TGTGCCAGCAGGGACAGGGGAGAATACAATGAGCAGTTCTTC. Protein: CASRDRGEYNEQFF.

This clonotype was picked up a small number of times. V usage is TRBV19 and J usage is TRBJ1-5; 8 bases agree with TRBD1. From germline, CDR1 is LNHDA and CDR2 SQIVND (reference sequence). With V trimmed by 6 bases and J by 0 bases, 4 bases remained unmatched. The CDR3 totals 15 residues. This chain's CDR3 is CASSWTGNSNQPQHF. As DNA, the CDR3 is TGTGCCAGTAGCTGGACAGGGAATAGCAATCAGCCCCAGCATTTT.

In DNA, the CDR3 is TGTGCCAGCCAGGAGGTTTGGAGCAATCAGCCCCAGCATTTT. This codes for CASQEVWSNQPQHF. The chain combines TRBV6-2 or TRBV6-3 with TRBJ1-5; D not certain. V was pared by 8 bases and J by 1 base, with 12 bases between. CDR3 length: 14 residues. The V gene's germline CDR1 is MNHEY and CDR2 SVGEGT.

The genes are TRBV10-3 and TRBJ2-7, with 7 nucleotides matching TRBD1. Trimming cost V 10 bases and J 0 bases; bases outside gene matches: 9. Germline V gene sequence: CDR1 ENHRY, CDR2 SYGVKD. The CDR3 has 14 residues. CDR3 bases: TGTGCCACAGTTGGGACAGCCAGCTCCTACGAGCAGTACGTC. Translated, it gives CATVGTASSYEQYV.

This clonotype occurred many times. The chain carries TRBV27 and TRBJ2-7; 7 nucleotides line up with TRBD2. CDR1 and CDR2 from the germline V gene are MNHEY and SMNVEV (reference sequence). The junction had 3 bases not matched to a gene; V was cut back by 4 bases and J by 0 bases. The CDR3 runs 14 residues. CDR3 DNA sequence: TGTGCCAGCAGTTGGCGGGGGAGCTCCTACGAGCAGTACTTC. This translates into CASSWRGSSYEQYF.

This clonotype came up a few times. The chain employs TRBV10-3 and TRBJ2-3; 9 nucleotides match TRBD1. In germline, CDR1 is ENHRY, CDR2 SYGVKD. This CDR3 has 18 amino acids. V lost 6 bases and J lost 6; bases outside the gene matches: 19. The CDR3 region has the DNA TGTGCCATCAGCGACCCCGGGACAGGGAGTAATTCGGTGGATACGCAGTATTTT. It translates to CAISDPGTGSNSVDTQYF.

In nucleotides, the CDR3 is TGTGCCACCAGCAGAGACGGGGGAATCAATCAGCCCCAGCATTTT. Translation: CATSRDGGINQPQHF. This chain connects TRBV15 to TRBJ1-5, with D possibly TRBD1 on 5 matching bases. CDR1 is LNHNV and CDR2 is YYDKDF in the germline V gene (reference sequence). Trimming cost V 0 bases and J 3 bases, with 9 bases left between them. The CDR3 is 15 residues long. Supplemented by reference TRBV15 and TRBJ1-5, the full variable domain reads DAMVIQNPRYQVTQFGKPVTLSCSQTLNHNVMYWYQQKSSQAPKLLFHYYDKDFNNEADTPDNFQSRRPNTSFCFLDIRSPGLGDTAMYLCATSRDGGINQPQHFGDGTRLSIL.

This clonotype was seen many times. The CDR3, as DNA: TGTGCCAGCAGCTTTCGGAAAGGGGGGGCCTACAATGAGCAGTTCTTC. It translates to CASSFRKGGAYNEQFF. The chain uses TRBV7-2 and TRBJ2-1; TRBD2 might be the D (7 bases). The CDR3 consists of 16 residues. Trimming removed 3 bases from V and 2 bases from J, with 14 bases in between. The V gene's germline CDR1 is SGHTA and CDR2 FQGNSA.

J is TRBJ2-1 and V is TRBV28; unclear D gene. CDR3 length: 16 residues. V was pared by 3 bases and J by 1 base, with 13 bases between. Germline V gene sequence: CDR1 MDHEN, CDR2 SYDVKM. CDR3 residues: CASSFAPIRSYNEQFF. CDR3 coding DNA: TGTGCCAGCAGTTTCGCGCCGATTCGGTCCTACAATGAGCAGTTCTTC.

The V gene is TRBV5-3, the J gene TRBJ2-5, with a possible D match to TRBD2 (6 bases). TRBV5-3 counts as an open reading frame of uncertain function. Trimming took 9 bases from V and 3 from J, leaving 9 bases between them. The CDR3 spans 11 residues. The CDR3 region is CAMGTEETQYF. The CDR3 bases are TGTGCCATGGGGACTGAAGAGACCCAGTACTTC.